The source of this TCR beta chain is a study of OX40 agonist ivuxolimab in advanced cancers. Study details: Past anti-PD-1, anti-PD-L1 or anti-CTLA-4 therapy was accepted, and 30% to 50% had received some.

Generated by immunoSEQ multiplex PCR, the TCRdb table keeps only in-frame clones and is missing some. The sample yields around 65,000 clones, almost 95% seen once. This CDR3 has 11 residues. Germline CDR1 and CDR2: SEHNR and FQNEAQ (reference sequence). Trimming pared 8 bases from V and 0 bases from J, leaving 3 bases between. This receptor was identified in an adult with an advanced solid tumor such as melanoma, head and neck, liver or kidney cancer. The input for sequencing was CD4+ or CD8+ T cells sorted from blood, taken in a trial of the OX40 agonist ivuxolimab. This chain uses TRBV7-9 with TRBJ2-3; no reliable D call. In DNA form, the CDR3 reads TGTGCCAGCCGGAGCACAGATACGCAGTATTTT. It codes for CASRSTDTQYF.